These 3 T cell receptor beta chains were all obtained from the same sample, sequenced in a study of technical replicates of blood from a few donors. Assay used: immunoSEQ multiplex PCR; TCRdb lists only in-frame clones, some missing. The sample holds roughly 14,000 clones, about four fifths seen once. The sample consisted of PBMCs. These receptors originate from a human donor in good health.

The chain recombines TRBV5-1 with TRBJ1-1, with TRBD1 matching over 11 bases. CDR1 and CDR2 (germline): SGHRS, YFSETQ. The CDR3 runs 16 residues. Germline trimming cut 4 bases from V and 4 bases from J; bases unmatched to any gene: 9. The CDR3 DNA reads TGCGCCAGCAGCCTAAGGGGGGGACAGGGGGTCACTGAAGCTTTCTTT. Translation: CASSLRGGQGVTEAFF.

The rearrangement joins TRBV10-3 to TRBJ2-2, with 10 bases that match TRBD2. Germline V lookup: CDR1 ENHRY, CDR2 SYGVKD. V lost 4 bases to trimming and J lost 3 bases; unmatched junction nucleotides: 11. This CDR3 is built from 18 residues. This chain's CDR3 is CAISGQGLAGVYTGELFF. CDR3 coding DNA: TGTGCCATCAGTGGACAGGGGCTAGCGGGAGTCTACACCGGGGAGCTGTTTTTT.

This clone was seen a handful of times. This rearrangement joins TRBV29-1 to TRBJ1-2; D gene unclear. CDR3 length: 11 amino acids. V lost 7 bases to trimming and J lost 2 bases, with 8 bases between them. The germline V gene encodes CDR1 SQVTM and CDR2 ANQGSEA. The CDR3 DNA is TGCAGCGGACTCGAAAACTATGGCTACACCTTC. It encodes CSGLENYGYTF.